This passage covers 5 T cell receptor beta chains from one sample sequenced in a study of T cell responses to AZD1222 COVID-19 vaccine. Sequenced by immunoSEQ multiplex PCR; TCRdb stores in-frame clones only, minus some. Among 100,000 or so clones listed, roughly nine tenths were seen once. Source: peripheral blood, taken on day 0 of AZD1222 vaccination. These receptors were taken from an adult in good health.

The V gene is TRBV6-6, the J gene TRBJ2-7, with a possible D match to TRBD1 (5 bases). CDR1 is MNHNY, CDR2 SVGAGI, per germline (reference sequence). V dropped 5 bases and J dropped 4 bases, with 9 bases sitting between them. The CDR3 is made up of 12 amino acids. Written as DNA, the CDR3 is TGTGCCAGCAGTGGCGACAGTTACGAGCAGTACTTC. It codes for CASSGDSYEQYF.

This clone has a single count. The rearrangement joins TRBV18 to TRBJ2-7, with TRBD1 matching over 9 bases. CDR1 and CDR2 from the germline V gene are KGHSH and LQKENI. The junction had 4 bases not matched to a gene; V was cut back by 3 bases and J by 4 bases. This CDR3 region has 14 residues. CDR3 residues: CASSPQGQGYEQYF. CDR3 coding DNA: TGTGCCAGCTCACCCCAGGGACAGGGATACGAGCAGTACTTC.

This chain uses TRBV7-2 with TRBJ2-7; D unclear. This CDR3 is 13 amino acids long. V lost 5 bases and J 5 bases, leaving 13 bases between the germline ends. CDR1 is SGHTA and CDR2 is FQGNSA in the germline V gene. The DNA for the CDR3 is TGTGCCAGCAGCGCAGAACTGGTCAACGAGCAGTACTTC. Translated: CASSAELVNEQYF.

The CDR3 sequence is CASSRGLNQPQHF. The CDR3 region has the DNA TGTGCCAGTAGCCGGGGCCTCAATCAGCCCCAGCATTTT. V is TRBV19 and J is TRBJ1-5, with a weak D call TRBD1 (5 bases). Deletions cut 6 bases from V and 3 bases from J, with 9 bases between. Germline values: CDR1 LNHDA, CDR2 SQIVND (reference sequence). This CDR3 spans 13 amino acids.

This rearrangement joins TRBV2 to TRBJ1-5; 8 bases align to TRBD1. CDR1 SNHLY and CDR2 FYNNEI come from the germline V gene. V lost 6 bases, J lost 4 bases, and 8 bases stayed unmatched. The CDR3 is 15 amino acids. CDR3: CASRVGQADNQPQHF. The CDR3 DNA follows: TGTGCCAGCAGGGTGGGACAGGCAGATAATCAGCCCCAGCATTTT.